Listed below are T cell receptor beta chains from one sample, sequenced in a study of beta chain features in type 1 diabetes. The repertoire was sequenced with immunoSEQ multiplex PCR; TCRdb's copy has only in-frame clones and lacks some. The sample lists hundreds of thousands of clones, approximately 15% occurring once. Sequenced sample: naive CD4+ T cells from blood. These receptors were obtained from a man younger than 30 with type 1 diabetes. The conserved cysteine and the conserved F or W are not part of the CDR3 here. The D gene is left open where the match is weak. The listing skips clone size in some rows; elsewhere it reads once, few, many or a size class.

CDR3 protein,V gene,clone size,D gene,J gene
ASSYSARSRGETQY,TRBV6-6,few,NA,TRBJ2-5
ASSFRLAGEYEQY,TRBV13,few,TRBD2,TRBJ2-7
ASSIEGRGHGEQF,TRBV19,NA,TRBD1,TRBJ2-1
SHGTGYGYT,TRBV29-1,NA,TRBD1,TRBJ1-2
ASSGGTGIGQPQH,TRBV9,few,TRBD1,TRBJ1-5
SVKGVLAYEQY,TRBV29-1,NA,NA,NA
ASSARGYGYT,TRBV28,few,NA,TRBJ1-2
AWADRGTEAF,TRBV30,few,TRBD1,TRBJ1-1
ASSLPRYNEQF,TRBV6-5,NA,NA,TRBJ2-1
ASTSAAGGWSDTQY,TRBV11-2,few,TRBD2,TRBJ2-3
ASSQRGTGELF,TRBV4-1,few,NA,TRBJ2-2
ASSLTAPGANVLT,TRBV7-9,NA,NA,TRBJ2-6
ASSRANGGSTDTQY,TRBV4-1,few,NA,TRBJ2-3
ASSHPRGNTEAF,TRBV5-1,few,NA,TRBJ1-1
ASRDQGVENTEAF,TRBV2,few,NA,TRBJ1-1
SVERRQGILSRGTEAF,TRBV29-1,few,NA,TRBJ1-1
ASSESTDTQY,TRBV6-5,few,NA,TRBJ2-3